This is a list of T cell receptor beta chains from one sample in a study of control samples from healthy donors and cancer patients. Profiled with immunoSEQ multiplex PCR; TCRdb holds only in-frame clones, not every one. The sample records about 110,000 clones, roughly 90% being singletons. The sequenced material came from blood. The receptors originated from a woman aged 45-60 years in good health. CDR3s include the opening cysteine and the closing phenylalanine or tryptophan. The order of the fields is J gene, V gene, CDR3 protein.

j_gene: TRBJ1-2; v_gene: TRBV6-5; CDR3aa: CASRPGGSNYGYTF
j_gene: TRBJ1-5; v_gene: TRBV30; CDR3aa: CAWSQGGGNQPQHF
j_gene: TRBJ1-1; v_gene: TRBV6-5; CDR3aa: CASRYGLNTEAFF
j_gene: TRBJ2-2; v_gene: TRBV19; CDR3aa: CASSRAGVGTGELFF
j_gene: TRBJ1-1; v_gene: TRBV27; CDR3aa: CASSFAGGRAFF
j_gene: TRBJ2-2; v_gene: TRBV7-3; CDR3aa: CASSLSPPGANTGELFF
j_gene: TRBJ1-2; v_gene: TRBV12-3/TRBV12-4; CDR3aa: CASTRAGEGGYTF
j_gene: TRBJ1-2; v_gene: TRBV7-2; CDR3aa: CASSLDRADYGYTF
j_gene: TRBJ1-5; v_gene: TRBV12-3/TRBV12-4; CDR3aa: CTSSFQNQPQHF
j_gene: TRBJ2-3; v_gene: TRBV30; CDR3aa: CAWEEGLNPSTDTQYF
j_gene: TRBJ1-5; v_gene: TRBV2; CDR3aa: CASSFEQGSNQPQHF
j_gene: TRBJ2-3; v_gene: TRBV7-6; CDR3aa: CASSGRAGTSGIPQYF
j_gene: TRBJ1-3; v_gene: TRBV12-5; CDR3aa: CASGLVLGPVNGNTIYF
j_gene: TRBJ2-2; v_gene: TRBV3-1/TRBV3-2; CDR3aa: CASSHQCRVHTGELFF
j_gene: TRBJ2-2; v_gene: TRBV19; CDR3aa: CASRRDREASGELFF
j_gene: TRBJ2-5; v_gene: TRBV18; CDR3aa: CASSPRQLQQLRGETQYF
j_gene: TRBJ2-3; v_gene: TRBV14; CDR3aa: CASSQDLTLLAGASTDTQYF
j_gene: TRBJ1-1; v_gene: TRBV2; CDR3aa: CASHGSNTEAFF
j_gene: TRBJ2-2; v_gene: TRBV9; CDR3aa: CASSAIPPLGGKTGELFF
j_gene: TRBJ1-5; v_gene: TRBV11-2; CDR3aa: CASSLDRVGQPQHF
j_gene: TRBJ2-1; v_gene: TRBV5-4; CDR3aa: CASSRGQGAQYEQFF
j_gene: TRBJ1-6; v_gene: TRBV19; CDR3aa: CASSEVYNSPLHF
j_gene: TRBJ2-7; v_gene: TRBV27; CDR3aa: CASSRTGGEGYEQYF
j_gene: TRBJ1-2; v_gene: TRBV7-3; CDR3aa: CASSPSGTGYYGYTF
j_gene: TRBJ2-1; v_gene: TRBV18; CDR3aa: CASSPSGREFDNEQFF
j_gene: TRBJ1-2; v_gene: TRBV19; CDR3aa: CASSPQGAGYGYTF
j_gene: TRBJ2-7; v_gene: TRBV4-1; CDR3aa: CASRNLDRGPYEQYF
j_gene: TRBJ2-5; v_gene: TRBV24-1; CDR3aa: CATSWTSGGGETQYF
j_gene: TRBJ1-5; v_gene: TRBV7-6; CDR3aa: CASSSRQGGNQPQHF
j_gene: TRBJ2-5; v_gene: TRBV18; CDR3aa: CATGQGRQETQYF
j_gene: TRBJ2-2; v_gene: TRBV20-1; CDR3aa: CSASAASGRSKGTGELFF
j_gene: TRBJ2-1; v_gene: TRBV7-3; CDR3aa: CASSLNLNEQFF
j_gene: TRBJ1-2; v_gene: TRBV27; CDR3aa: CASSLPTGGGYTF
j_gene: TRBJ2-6; v_gene: TRBV6-2/TRBV6-3; CDR3aa: CASSHVAGANVLTF
j_gene: TRBJ1-6; v_gene: TRBV6-2/TRBV6-3; CDR3aa: CASSASTGYNSPLHF
j_gene: TRBJ2-5; v_gene: TRBV30; CDR3aa: CAWSEVETQYF
j_gene: TRBJ1-2; v_gene: TRBV3-1/TRBV3-2; CDR3aa: CASSQTGTAYGYTF
j_gene: TRBJ1-5; v_gene: TRBV6-1; CDR3aa: CASSEGQASNQPQHF
j_gene: TRBJ1-5; v_gene: TRBV7-2; CDR3aa: CASSQDSSNQPQHF
j_gene: TRBJ1-1; v_gene: TRBV2; CDR3aa: CASTPRDRGRGEAFF
j_gene: TRBJ1-6; v_gene: TRBV2; CDR3aa: CASSGPYNSPLHF
j_gene: TRBJ1-5; v_gene: TRBV19; CDR3aa: CASSVLQAGFGDQPQHF
j_gene: TRBJ1-1; v_gene: TRBV7-8; CDR3aa: CASSLAVGIRDTEAFF
j_gene: TRBJ2-1; v_gene: TRBV29-1; CDR3aa: CSSFAGTAWDNEQFF
j_gene: TRBJ2-2; v_gene: TRBV5-1; CDR3aa: CASSGLADAGELFF
j_gene: TRBJ2-5; v_gene: TRBV4-2; CDR3aa: CASSQGIRGGNEETQYF
j_gene: TRBJ2-4; v_gene: TRBV18; CDR3aa: CASSVTLAGGRGIQYF
j_gene: TRBJ2-7; v_gene: TRBV6-1; CDR3aa: CASSDRPGRNSYEQYF
j_gene: TRBJ1-2; v_gene: TRBV3-1/TRBV3-2; CDR3aa: CASSKFYGYTF
j_gene: TRBJ2-7; v_gene: TRBV11-2; CDR3aa: CASSLGAEHYEQYF
j_gene: TRBJ1-4; v_gene: TRBV5-4; CDR3aa: CASSQTQGANEKLFF
j_gene: TRBJ1-2; v_gene: TRBV12-3/TRBV12-4; CDR3aa: CASSYTGVYGYTF
j_gene: TRBJ2-7; v_gene: TRBV5-4; CDR3aa: CASSLNYRQQYF
j_gene: TRBJ2-7; v_gene: TRBV5-1; CDR3aa: CASSLTASYEQYF
j_gene: TRBJ2-2; v_gene: TRBV4-1; CDR3aa: CASSQEVLAGDTGELFF
j_gene: TRBJ1-5; v_gene: TRBV18; CDR3aa: CASSPQGGSNQPQHF
j_gene: TRBJ1-1; v_gene: TRBV20-1; CDR3aa: CSASLFGSNPEAFF
j_gene: TRBJ2-6; v_gene: TRBV11-2; CDR3aa: CASSLVSVDVLTF
j_gene: TRBJ2-1; v_gene: TRBV11-2; CDR3aa: CASSPSGRAYEQFF